Sequencing of this T cell receptor beta chain was carried out in a study of cytomegalovirus exposure and HLA in healthy donors. In the PCR, 60 Vbeta and 13 Jbeta primers were used. The repertoire was sequenced with immunoSEQ multiplex PCR; TCRdb's copy has only in-frame clones and lacks some. This table holds around 64,000 clones. Healthy bone marrow donors made up the donor group. Unrecorded immune exposures were likely, despite nominal health at sampling. V was pared by 1 base and J by 1 base, with 3 bases of the junction left unmatched. Germline CDR1 and CDR2: SGHVS and FNYEAQ. The CDR3 is made up of 16 amino acids.

The TCR sequence derives from a female donor in good health and CMV-seropositive. Sequencing input: PBMCs. The chain recombines TRBV7-6 with TRBJ2-7, with 11 positions matching TRBD2. The DNA of the CDR3 is TGTGCCAGCAGCTTAGATCTAGCGGGGGGATCCTACGAGCAGTACTTC. Amino acid sequence: CASSLDLAGGSYEQYF.